This T cell receptor (beta chain) was captured in a study of cytomegalovirus exposure and HLA in healthy donors. Whole-study results and caveats: The authors later linked a missense DCLRE1C variant to TCR beta V- and J-gene trimming. An observed cluster of highly shared sequence variants was recorded as a likely sequencing artifact.

To note about this clone: Antigen unknown. At one of its ends the junction is not consistent with the germline gene, which may arise from a read error.

This CDR3 has 12 amino acids. CDR1 SEHNR and CDR2 FQNEAQ come from the germline V gene (reference sequence). Primers: 60 Vbeta forward and 13 Jbeta reverse. Sequencing was performed with immunoSEQ multiplex PCR; in TCRdb, only in-frame clones are kept and a portion is missing. This table holds 170,000 or so clones, approximately 84% found once. The source is a man aged 18 to 29 in good health and CMV-seronegative. Material: PBMCs. This chain joins TRBV7-9 and TRBJ2-7; D is uncertain. CDR3 nucleotides: TGTTCCAGCAGCTCCCTCAGCGACGAGCAGTACTTC. Translation gives CSSSSLSDEQYF.